In its sample, the clone carrying this T cell receptor beta chain was seen many times. Its antigen remains unidentified. Per germline, CDR1 DFQATT and CDR2 SNEGSKA (reference sequence). Losses at the gene ends were 4 bases for V and 2 bases for J; bases not matched to a gene: 5. The CDR3 totals 14 residues. Amplification of TCR beta CDR3 regions was performed using RNA transcripts as template. TCR CDR3 underwent first-round RT-PCR with the HTBI primer set. One entry per CDR3 protein, called by TCRdb with MiXCR from the multiplex PCR reads. The repertoire holds roughly 640,000 distinct CDR3 sequences, with roughly 16% as singletons. This sample stems from a study of T cells in Graves' hyperthyroidism and ophthalmopathy. The overall study: Specimen type is peripheral blood, collected at initial diagnosis prior to any treatment. Broader study findings: Most thyroid clonotypes that were expanded above 0.001 also turned up in blood. With a median lead of approximately 6 months before onset, the model predicted ophthalmopathy.

Uncontrolled infection, other autoimmune disease, pregnancy or lactation disqualified patients from enrolment. The chain carries TRBV20-1 and TRBJ2-3, with TRBD1 matching over 8 bases. Source material: blood. This clonotype was obtained from a woman between 40 and 55 years old with Graves' ophthalmopathy. CDR3: CSAIRDRHTDTQYF. The CDR3 DNA reads TGCAGTGCTATCCGGGACAGGCACACAGATACGCAGTATTTT.